Below are 27 T cell receptor beta chains sequenced from a single sample in a study of regulatory T cells in long-lasting Graves disease. The TCR beta library used iRepertoire HTBI primers with Arm-PCR amplification of CDR3. TCRdb passed the multiplex PCR reads through MiXCR, listing each CDR3 protein once. The profile covers some 250,000 distinct CDR3 sequences, with 20% appearing a single time and 14% taken by the ten largest. Time point defined: newly diagnosed GD, antithyroid drugs for less than 3 months. PBMC-extracted RNA yielded the TCR library. Source: peripheral blood mononuclear cells (PBMCs), taken at new diagnosis, from a patient treated with antithyroid drugs. Every receptor here comes from a female donor with Graves disease.

This clonotype was observed many times. The rearrangement uses TRBV20-1 and TRBJ2-2; 10 positions match TRBD2. The J segment lost 6 bases and the V segment lost 0 bases, leaving 4 bases of the junction unmatched. Germline loops: CDR1 DFQATT, CDR2 SNEGSKA (reference sequence). This CDR3 is 15 amino acids long. The CDR3 is CSAREGAGGPGELFF. The CDR3, as DNA: TGCAGTGCTAGAGAGGGAGCGGGGGGGCCCGGGGAGCTGTTTTTT.

In this sample, this clonotype turned up a few times. The chain uses TRBV5-1 and TRBJ2-1; 8 nucleotides match TRBD1. Germline loops: CDR1 SGHRS, CDR2 YFSETQ. J lost 8 bases, V lost 0 bases, and 10 bases had no gene match. The CDR3 contains 16 residues. CDR3 residues: CASSLARQGTSDEQFF. The CDR3 DNA sequence: TGCGCCAGCAGCTTGGCTAGACAGGGGACAAGCGATGAGCAGTTCTTC.

This clonotype occurred a few times. The chain uses TRBV4-1 and TRBJ1-4; D uncertain. This CDR3 contains 16 residues. Trimming shortened V by 1 base and J by 2 bases, and 11 bases separated the two germline ends. CDR1 is MGHRA, CDR2 YSYEKL, per germline. The CDR3 coding sequence is TGCGCCAGCAGCCAAGTCCCGTACTCTACTAATGAAAAACTGTTTTTT. It encodes CASSQVPYSTNEKLFF.

With regard to this clonotype: This sequence may be a read error, since a much larger clone differs from it by one base. This CDR3 fails to terminate in the conserved phenylalanine or tryptophan, so it likely reflects a read error. The chain uses TRBV5-5 and TRBJ1-5, with a possible D match to TRBD1 (5 bases). Deletions cut 4 bases from V and 0 bases from J, with 11 bases between. Germline V gene data show CDR1 as SGHKS and CDR2 as YYEKEE (reference sequence). CDR3 length: 15 residues. The CDR3, as DNA: TGTGCCAGCAGCCAAGTAGGGGCTAGCAATCAGCCCCAGCATTCT. As protein: CASSQVGASNQPQHS.

This clonotype was observed at least ten times. The rearrangement uses TRBV20-1 and TRBJ2-1; 8 nucleotides align to TRBD2. The CDR3 contains 15 residues. V lost 0 bases, J lost 4 bases, and 5 bases stayed unmatched. CDR1 is DFQATT, CDR2 SNEGSKA, per germline (reference sequence). The CDR3 DNA follows: TGCAGTGCTAGAGATCCCCTAGCGGGTTACAATGAGCAGTTCTTC. Protein sequence: CSARDPLAGYNEQFF.

This clonotype was seen ten or more times. V is TRBV24-1 and J is TRBJ2-3; D is unresolved. V shed 4 bases and J shed 3 bases, with 16 bases lying between them. The CDR3 spans 16 residues. From germline, CDR1 is KGHDR and CDR2 SFDVKD. The CDR3 here is CATSDQRPASTDTQYF. The CDR3 DNA follows: TGTGCCACCAGTGACCAGAGACCGGCGTCGACAGATACGCAGTATTTT.

To note about this clonotype: The likely explanation is a read error, given a far larger clone one base away. The conserved final phenylalanine or tryptophan is absent from the CDR3, which likely points to a read error. The chain employs TRBV2 and TRBJ2-5, with TRBD1 matching over 7 bases. The J call may be wrong; the DNA end is better matched by TRBJ2-7. Germline V gene sequence: CDR1 SNHLY, CDR2 FYNNEI. The CDR3 is 13 residues long. CDR3 region: CASSSSGGIEQYS. The CDR3 coding sequence is TGTGCCAGCAGTTCGTCAGGGGGAATCGAGCAGTACTCC.

This clonotype occurred a few times. The chain combines TRBV28 with TRBJ1-4; D is possibly TRBD1 (5 bases). The V end was cut by 4 bases, the J end by 5 bases, with 17 bases between. The CDR3 is made up of 16 amino acids. Germline CDR1 reads MDHEN; CDR2 reads SYDVKM. CDR3 sequence (DNA): TGTGCCAGCAGTTCTCCCGGGGGGGACGAGAATGAAAAACTGTTTTTT. Translated, it gives CASSSPGGDENEKLFF.

This clonotype appeared many times. The chain links TRBV18 to TRBJ2-7; D possibly corresponds to TRBD2 (5 bases). The germline V gene has CDR1 KGHSH and CDR2 LQKENI. This CDR3 has 16 residues. V was pared by 6 bases and J by 0 bases, with 18 bases between. In nucleotides, the CDR3 is TGTGCCAGCTCCCTGGGTGGGAGCCCCACCTCCTACGAGCAGTACTTC. Translation gives CASSLGGSPTSYEQYF.

The V and J genes are TRBV29-1 and TRBJ1-1; unclear D gene. The germline V and J ends were trimmed by 7 bases and 3 bases, with 12 bases remaining between them. Looked up from germline, CDR1 is SQVTM and CDR2 is ANQGSEA. This CDR3 is 12 amino acids long. The CDR3 sequence: CSAGDGYTEAFF. The DNA of the CDR3 is TGCAGCGCCGGCGACGGGTACACTGAAGCTTTCTTT.

In this sample, this clonotype turned up many times. The chain recombines TRBV7-2 with TRBJ2-2, with 11 bases that match TRBD2. The junction had 5 bases not matched to a gene; V was cut back by 6 bases and J by 5 bases. Germline V lookup: CDR1 SGHTA, CDR2 FQGNSA. The CDR3 runs 15 residues. CDR3 bases: TGTGCCAGCAGGGGAAGACTAGCGGGGACCGGGGAGCTGTTTTTT. It encodes CASRGRLAGTGELFF.

The chain joins TRBV12-3 or TRBV12-4 to TRBJ2-5; 8 bases line up with TRBD1. The trim removed 6 bases at V and 7 bases at J, leaving 13 bases unmatched. The CDR3 sequence is 15 residues long. CDR3: CASSPGTGNSRTQYF. The CDR3 DNA is TGTGCCAGCAGCCCCGGGACAGGCAATTCTCGGACCCAGTACTTC.

This clonotype was detected ten times or more. This chain links TRBV12-3 or TRBV12-4 with TRBJ2-2; D tentatively reads TRBD1 or TRBD2 (6 bases each). The CDR3 length is 15 residues. Trimming removed 8 bases from V and 4 bases from J, with 17 bases in between. In DNA, the CDR3 is TGTGCCAGCGGGCGAGATGAGGGGGGCACCGGGGAGCTGTTTTTT. This sequence encodes CASGRDEGGTGELFF.

This clonotype appeared many times. The V call is TRBV28, the J call TRBJ2-3; TRBD2 matches at 9 bases. CDR1 and CDR2 (germline): MDHEN, SYDVKM. The ends lost 5 bases at V and 4 bases at J; junction bases unmatched: 10. The CDR3 has 16 amino acids. The CDR3 is CASSIALAGAADTQYF. Here the CDR3 DNA reads TGTGCCAGCAGTATCGCCTTAGCGGGGGCCGCAGATACGCAGTATTTT.

This clonotype was recorded many times. A read error may explain this, as a much larger clone is one base away. V usage is TRBV12-3 or TRBV12-4 and J usage is TRBJ1-1, with D unresolved. V lost 6 bases to trimming and J lost 1 base, with 9 bases between them. The CDR3 extends over 13 amino acids. The CDR3 here is CASSPPENTEAFF. CDR3 nucleotides: TGTGCCAGCAGCCCCCCCGAGAACACTGAAGCTTTCTTT.

This clonotype was counted at least ten times. The chain carries TRBV3-1 and TRBJ1-2; 7 bases agree with TRBD1. The CDR3 is made up of 15 amino acids. V lost 3 bases, J lost 7 bases, and 11 bases stayed unmatched. In germline, CDR1 is LGHDT, CDR2 YNNKEL (reference sequence). The DNA for the CDR3 is TGTGCCAGCAGCCAGGGGGGAAAGGGGGCTCCTGGCTACACCTTC. Its translation: CASSQGGKGAPGYTF.

The sample holds many counts of this clonotype. J is TRBJ2-7 and V is TRBV6-1, with 7 bases identical to TRBD2. The trim removed 6 bases at V and 2 bases at J, leaving 4 bases unmatched. The CDR3 consists of 13 residues. CDR1 is MNHNS and CDR2 is SASEGT in the germline V gene. This CDR3 reads CASSSSGPYEQYF. DNA of the CDR3: TGTGCCAGCAGCTCTAGCGGTCCCTACGAGCAGTACTTC.

This clonotype was counted many times. The chain is built from TRBV7-9 and TRBJ1-1; D is unresolved. The CDR3 is made up of 11 amino acids. Germline V gene lookup returns CDR1 SEHNR and CDR2 FQNEAQ (reference sequence). With 2 bases removed from V and 4 bases from J, the gap between germline ends came to 2 bases. CDR3 sequence (DNA): TGTGCCAGCAGCTTAATCACTGAAGCTTTCTTT. Translation: CASSLITEAFF.

In this sample, this clonotype turned up many times. The J gene is TRBJ2-2, the V gene TRBV6-2 or TRBV6-3; maybe TRBD2 (6 bases). Trimming shortened V by 5 bases and J by 4 bases, and 11 bases separated the two germline ends. Germline CDR1 and CDR2: MNHEY and SVGEGT. The CDR3 is 14 residues long. CDR3 sequence reads: CASSKTSATGELFF. CDR3 nucleotides: TGTGCCAGCAGTAAGACTAGTGCCACCGGGGAGCTGTTTTTT.

This clonotype has at least ten counts. The chain carries TRBV20-1 and TRBJ2-1; 10 bases fit TRBD2. There are 18 residues in the CDR3. Germline V gene lookup returns CDR1 DFQATT and CDR2 SNEGSKA (reference sequence). With V trimmed by 1 base and J by 8 bases, 17 bases remained unmatched. CDR3 amino acids: CSARAAIGLAGVAYEQFF. CDR3 nucleotide sequence: TGCAGTGCTAGAGCCGCTATCGGGCTAGCGGGAGTAGCCTATGAGCAGTTCTTC.

The chain combines TRBV18 with TRBJ2-7; D remains ambiguous. The CDR3 has 13 residues. V was shortened by 3 bases and J by 5 bases, with 11 bases between the two germline ends. The germline V gene encodes CDR1 KGHSH and CDR2 LQKENI. DNA of the CDR3: TGTGCCAGCTCACCGGGTCGGTTGGACGAGCAGTACTTC. It codes for CASSPGRLDEQYF.

The chain uses TRBV7-2 and TRBJ2-3, with 13 bases identical to TRBD2. TRBJ2-5 matches the DNA end more closely, so the J call is doubtful. The germline gives CDR1 SGHTA, CDR2 FQGNSA. The CDR3 length is 18 residues. The CDR3 DNA is TGTGCCAGCAGCCTTAACCCGGGACTAGCGGGGAGTCCAGAGACCCAGTACTTC. Its protein is CASSLNPGLAGSPETQYF.

As for this clonotype: A much larger clonotype is one base distant, so this may be a read error. The chain employs TRBV6-9 and TRBJ2-7, with 9 bases fitting TRBD1. Per germline, CDR1 MNHGY and CDR2 SVAAGI. The CDR3 extends over 13 amino acids. CDR3 nucleotide sequence: TGTGCCATCAGTTACTCAGGGACAGGGGAGCAGTACTTC. This encodes CAISYSGTGEQYF.

For this clonotype: A far larger clone is off by one base, so a read error is likely. V gene TRBV7-2 combines with J gene TRBJ2-7, with TRBD1 as a possible D gene (6 bases). This CDR3 region has 17 residues. Germline V gives CDR1 SGHTA, CDR2 FQGNSA. Here the CDR3 reads CASSTLRSGGPSYEQHF. CDR3 DNA: TGTGCCAGCAGTACTCTCCGCTCTGGGGGCCCCTCCTACGAGCAGCACTTC.

This clonotype came up a few times. This chain connects TRBV29-1 to TRBJ2-7; the D call may be TRBD1 or TRBD2 (5 bases each). The CDR3 runs 14 residues. Germline CDR1 and CDR2: SQVTM and ANQGSEA. The ends were cut back, 6 bases at V and 5 bases at J, with 20 bases in the middle. CDR3 nucleotide sequence: TGCAGCGTGGATGACTCAGGGAACGGGGACGAGCAGTACTTC. Its protein is CSVDDSGNGDEQYF.

As for this clonotype: A much larger clone is a single base away; this may be a read error. The rearrangement links TRBV7-2 to TRBJ1-1; 7 bases are a match to TRBD1. J gave up 1 base and V 7 bases, and 3 bases lay outside the gene matches. The CDR3 runs to 13 residues. The germline V gene has CDR1 SGHTA and CDR2 FQGNSA. The CDR3 loop is CASNGQANTEAFF. CDR3 DNA: TGTGCCAGCAACGGACAGGCGAACACTGAAGCTTTCTTT.

This clonotype showed up just a few times. This sequence joins TRBV12-5 and TRBJ2-1; TRBD1 might be the D (6 bases). CDR3 length equals 13 residues. Trimming took 5 bases from V and 10 from J, leaving 15 bases between them. Germline CDR1 LGHNT, CDR2 FRNRAP. CDR3 coding DNA: TGTGCTAGTGGTACGGACAGTAGCGACGAGCAGTTCTTC. It is translated as CASGTDSSDEQFF. Looking up the rest from reference TRBV12-5 and TRBJ2-1 gives the full variable domain: DARVTQTPRHKVTEMGQEVTMRCQPILGHNTVFWYRQTMMQGLELLAYFRNRAPLDDSGMPKDRFSAEMPDATLATLKIQPSEPRDSAVYFCASGTDSSDEQFFGPGTRLTVL.